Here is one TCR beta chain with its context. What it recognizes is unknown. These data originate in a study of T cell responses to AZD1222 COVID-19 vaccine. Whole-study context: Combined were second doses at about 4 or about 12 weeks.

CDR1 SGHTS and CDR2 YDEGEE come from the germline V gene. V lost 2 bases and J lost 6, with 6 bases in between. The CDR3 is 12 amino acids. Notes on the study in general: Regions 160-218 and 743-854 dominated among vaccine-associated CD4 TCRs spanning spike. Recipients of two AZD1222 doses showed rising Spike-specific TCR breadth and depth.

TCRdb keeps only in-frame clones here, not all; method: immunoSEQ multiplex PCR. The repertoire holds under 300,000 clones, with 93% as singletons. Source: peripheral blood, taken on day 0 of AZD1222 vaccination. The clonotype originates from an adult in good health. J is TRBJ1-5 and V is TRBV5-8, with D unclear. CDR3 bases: TGTGCCAGCAGCTTCGGGGTTCAGCCCCAGCATTTT. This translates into CASSFGVQPQHF.